One and the same sample provided the 20 T cell receptor beta chains below, sequenced in a study of Graves' ophthalmopathy and Graves' hyperthyroidism. As the template, RNA transcripts were used to amplify TCR beta CDR3 regions. A first-round RT-PCR used HTBI primers, followed by a second-round multiplex PCR. In TCRdb, the multiplex PCR reads were re-called with MiXCR into one record per CDR3 protein. The repertoire has 650,000 to 900,000 distinct CDR3 sequences, around 40% of them found once; the top ten carry 40% to 55%. What was sequenced was peripheral blood. These receptors originate from an adult man with Graves' ophthalmopathy.

At least ten counts were recorded for this clonotype. The V call is TRBV25-1, the J call TRBJ2-7, with TRBD2 matching 12 bases. Germline trimming cut 7 bases from V and 3 bases from J; bases unmatched to any gene: 10. Germline loops: CDR1 MGHDK, CDR2 SYGVNS. CDR3 length: 16 amino acids. CDR3 sequence reads: CASNPGATSGGYEQYF. CDR3 bases: TGTGCCAGCAATCCTGGGGCGACTAGCGGGGGCTACGAGCAGTACTTC.

The rearrangement uses TRBV29-1 and TRBJ2-3; D unresolved. This CDR3 contains 14 residues. CDR1 and CDR2 from the germline V gene are SQVTM and ANQGSEA. V lost 6 bases, J lost 0 bases, and 13 bases lay in between. This CDR3 is CSVHRTRSTDTQYF. The CDR3 nucleotides read TGCAGCGTCCATCGGACCAGGAGCACAGATACGCAGTATTTT.

V and J are TRBV7-6 and TRBJ2-6; D is uncertain. CDR1 SGHVS and CDR2 FNYEAQ come from the germline V gene. There are 16 residues in the CDR3. V was clipped by 7 bases and J by 0 bases, with 13 bases between them. CDR3 sequence reads: CASTRAPSSGANVLTF. CDR3 bases: TGTGCCAGCACTAGGGCCCCGAGCTCTGGGGCCAACGTCCTGACTTTC.

This clonotype came up many times. The chain carries TRBV7-9 and TRBJ1-4; maybe TRBD1 (5 bases). Germline V gene lookup returns CDR1 SEHNR and CDR2 FQNEAQ (reference sequence). Trimming took 4 bases from V and 6 from J, leaving 15 bases between them. The CDR3 contains 15 residues. The CDR3 loop reads CASSSMGRADEKLFF. CDR3 coding DNA: TGTGCCAGCAGCTCGATGGGCAGGGCGGATGAAAAACTGTTTTTT.

V and J are TRBV7-2 and TRBJ1-2; D remains unclear. The CDR3 spans 14 residues. V was pared by 1 base and J by 0 bases, with 6 bases between. Germline CDR1 is SGHTA and CDR2 is FQGNSA. In nucleotides, the CDR3 is TGTGCCAGCAGCTTAGTTGTTGCTAACTATGGCTACACCTTC. It encodes CASSLVVANYGYTF.

This clonotype was counted a few times. The chain employs TRBV29-1 and TRBJ2-7, with no clear D. The CDR3 loop spans 14 amino acids. V gave up 5 bases and J gave up 6 bases, with 20 bases separating them. Per germline, CDR1 SQVTM and CDR2 ANQGSEA. CDR3 bases: TGCAGCGTTTCCCCTCCGGGCTCCCCGCGCGAGCAGTACTTC. It translates to CSVSPPGSPREQYF.

This clonotype was seen many times. The V call is TRBV11-2, the J call TRBJ1-5; a weak D match, TRBD1 (6 bases). The CDR3 is made up of 13 amino acids. Germline V gives CDR1 SGHAT, CDR2 FQNNGV. V shed 5 bases and J shed 3 bases, with 8 bases lying between them. The CDR3 nucleotides read TGTGCCAGCAGCCGGACAGTCAATCAGCCCCAGCATTTT. Its translation is CASSRTVNQPQHF.

This chain connects TRBV10-3 to TRBJ2-5; the D gene is possibly TRBD1 (5 bases). V was pared by 10 bases and J by 5 bases, with 23 bases between. The CDR3 spans 15 residues. Germline-derived CDR1 and CDR2 are ENHRY and SYGVKD. The CDR3 nucleotides are TGTGCCAGCAGGCCACCCCCCGGCAGGGTTGAGACCCAGTACTTC. Amino acid sequence: CASRPPPGRVETQYF.

The chain combines TRBV20-1 with TRBJ2-7, with 7 bases identical to TRBD2. Trimming took 2 bases from V and 4 from J; bases not matched to a gene: 5. This CDR3 has 13 amino acids. Germline V CDR1 and CDR2: DFQATT, SNEGSKA (reference sequence). In DNA, the CDR3 is TGCAGTGCTAGACGACCGGGGGGTTACGAGCAGTACTTC. Translation gives CSARRPGGYEQYF.

About this clonotype: In this CDR3 the conserved last residue, phenylalanine or tryptophan, is missing, so a read error is likely. The chain is built from TRBV7-2 and TRBJ2-7, with TRBD2 matching over 12 bases. This CDR3 is built from 15 residues. The trim removed 6 bases at V and 5 bases at J, leaving 8 bases unmatched. From germline, CDR1 is SGHTA and CDR2 FQGNSA. The CDR3 is CASSQGLAGSHEQYL. CDR3 in DNA: TGTGCCAGCAGTCAAGGACTAGCGGGAAGTCACGAGCAGTACTTG.

This clonotype was seen a handful of times. Its ends do not fully match the called genes, so a read error is possible. CDR3 amino acids: CASSLEDSDNYEQYF. The CDR3 bases are TGCGCCAGCAGCTTAGAGGACAGTGATAACTACGAGCAGTACTTC. The J gene is TRBJ2-7, the V gene TRBV11-1; tentative D call: TRBD1 (6 bases). CDR1 is SGHAT and CDR2 is FQDESV in the germline V gene (reference sequence). There are 15 residues in the CDR3.

The V call is TRBV7-9, the J call TRBJ1-1; 9 positions match TRBD1. The CDR3 sequence is 17 residues long. After removal of 5 bases from V and 0 bases from J, the junction contained 10 bases not matched to a gene. The germline CDR1 and CDR2 sequences are SEHNR and FQNEAQ (reference sequence). CDR3 bases: TGTGCCAGCAGCCGTCGGGACAGGGTCGTCGTGAACACTGAAGCTTTCTTT. This translates into CASSRRDRVVVNTEAFF.

The chain is built from TRBV29-1 and TRBJ2-3; 8 bases are shared with TRBD2. Trimming cost V 6 bases and J 5 bases; bases outside gene matches: 7. Germline V gene sequence: CDR1 SQVTM, CDR2 ANQGSEA. The CDR3 has 13 amino acids. The CDR3 reads CSVKRETGDTQYF. Written as DNA, the CDR3 is TGCAGCGTGAAGCGGGAGACGGGAGATACGCAGTATTTT.

This clonotype was detected many times. The rearrangement joins TRBV24-1 to TRBJ1-4; TRBD1 matches 11 bases. The V gene's germline CDR1 is KGHDR and CDR2 SFDVKD. The CDR3 consists of 15 residues. The J segment lost 7 bases and the V segment lost 3 bases, leaving 3 bases of the junction unmatched. The CDR3 coding sequence is TGTGCCACCAGTGATGCCGGGACAGGGGGTGAAAAACTGTTTTTT. It encodes CATSDAGTGGEKLFF.

This clonotype was observed a handful of times. The chain employs TRBV19 and TRBJ1-2; maybe TRBD1 (5 bases). CDR1 and CDR2 (germline): LNHDA, SQIVND (reference sequence). The CDR3 extends over 16 amino acids. The V and J ends lost 0 bases and 4 bases respectively, with 15 bases between them. The CDR3 DNA follows: TGTGCCAGTAGTATAGATCTCCCGGGAGGGACCTATGGCTACACCTTC. This sequence encodes CASSIDLPGGTYGYTF. The variable domain in full, completed from reference TRBV19 and TRBJ1-2, reads DGGITQSPKYLFRKEGQNVTLSCEQNLNHDAMYWYRQDPGQGLRLIYYSQIVNDFQKGDIAEGYSVSREKKESFPLTVTSAQKNPTAFYLCASSIDLPGGTYGYTFGSGTRLTVV.

This clonotype was seen a handful of times. The V gene is TRBV7-9, the J gene TRBJ1-1, with D hard to call. CDR1 is SEHNR and CDR2 is FQNEAQ in the germline V gene (reference sequence). Trimming left V 6 bases short and J 5 bases short, with 10 bases between. CDR3 size: 12 residues. CDR3 sequence reads: CASRSLGTEAFF. The CDR3 DNA follows: TGTGCCAGCAGGTCACTGGGGACTGAAGCTTTCTTT.

Notes on this clonotype: A read error may be the cause here, since a much bigger clone is one base away. This chain joins TRBV29-1 and TRBJ1-2, with a tentative D call TRBD1 (6 bases). Germline-derived CDR1 and CDR2 are SQVTM and ANQGSEA. Trimming pared 0 bases from V and 4 bases from J, leaving 12 bases between. This CDR3 comprises 14 residues. The CDR3 region has the DNA TGCAGCGTTGAAGAGGGGGGGGCTGGCTATGGCTACACCTTC. Protein: CSVEEGGAGYGYTF.

As concerns this clonotype: It is likely a read error, because the conserved phenylalanine at the end of the CDR3 is missing. The chain employs TRBV7-9 and TRBJ1-1; D may be TRBD1 (5 bases). CDR3 length: 13 residues. Deletions cut 1 base from V and 5 bases from J, with 8 bases between. Germline CDR1 and CDR2: SEHNR and FQNEAQ (reference sequence). In DNA form, the CDR3 reads TGTGCCAGCAGCTTAGTCCGGGGGACTGAAGCTTTCCTT. Its translation is CASSLVRGTEAFL.

The chain employs TRBV29-1 and TRBJ2-3; tentative D call: TRBD1 (6 bases). This CDR3 is 13 amino acids long. The germline V gene encodes CDR1 SQVTM and CDR2 ANQGSEA. The V end was cut by 7 bases, the J end by 1 base, with 12 bases between. The DNA for the CDR3 is TGCAGCGCAGGGCCAGGGGGCACAGATACGCAGTATTTT. It is translated as CSAGPGGTDTQYF.

This clonotype has ten or more counts. V is TRBV15 and J is TRBJ2-5; D possibly matches TRBD1 or TRBD2 (5 bases each). V was shortened by 6 bases and J by 5 bases, with 13 bases between the two germline ends. The CDR3 totals 13 residues. Per the germline V gene, CDR1 is LNHNV and CDR2 is YYDKDF (reference sequence). The CDR3 DNA reads as TGTGCCACCAGAACAGGCGGCGGGGAGACCCAGTACTTC. Its translation: CATRTGGGETQYF.